The present TCR beta chain was sequenced within a study of CD8+ T cells in alopecia areata. RNA, once extracted, was reverse transcribed into cDNA for use as the sequencing template. Libraries were prepared by immunoSEQ multiplex PCR; TCRdb keeps only in-frame clonotypes and omits some of them. Of 90,000 to 150,000 clones in the sample, 30% to 40% are singletons; the top ten hold 2.5% to 3.5%. Trimming removed 3 bases from V and 0 bases from J; junction bases left unmatched: 3. Germline V CDR1 and CDR2: GTSNPN, SVGIG (reference sequence). This CDR3 has 15 amino acids. The J gene is TRBJ2-2, the V gene TRBV30, with 8 nucleotides matching TRBD2. The clonotype originates from a human donor with alopecia areata. Specimen: CD4+ T cells sorted from blood. CDR3 sequence reads: CAWRPGLANTGELFF. As DNA, the CDR3 is TGTGCCTGGAGGCCGGGACTAGCGAACACCGGGGAGCTGTTTTTT.